Presented here are 26 T cell receptor beta chains from one specimen sequenced in a study of blood T cells in healthy people across ages. Through a sample-barcoded 5' primer and a J-beta primer mix, a second PCR was run for 7 to 11 cycles. MiXCR was run by TCRdb on the 5' RACE reads, yielding one entry per CDR3 protein. The sample comprises approximately 350,000 distinct CDR3 sequences, about 55% of which are singletons, and over 40% rests with the top ten. The sequenced sample consisted of blood. All receptors come from a man in his 60s in good health.

The sample holds one count of this clonotype. The chain is built from TRBV3-1 and TRBJ2-7; perhaps D is TRBD1 or TRBD2 (5 bases each). The J call may be faulty, since TRBJ2-4 better matches the DNA end. Germline V lookup: CDR1 LGHDT, CDR2 YNNKEL (reference sequence). This CDR3 region has 15 residues. The CDR3 DNA follows: TGTGCCAGCAGCCAAGTGGGGACGCAGGGAGCCATTCAGTACTTC. The encoded protein is CASSQVGTQGAIQYF.

This chain uses TRBV20-1 with TRBJ1-1; a weak D match, TRBD1 (6 bases). The CDR3 is 14 residues long. V was cut by 6 bases and J by 4 bases, with 18 bases left in between. Germline V CDR1 and CDR2: DFQATT, SNEGSKA (reference sequence). As DNA, the CDR3 is TGCAGTGCCCGCCCCGGAGGGGGGAGCACTGAAGCTTTCTTT. As protein: CSARPGGGSTEAFF.

The J gene is TRBJ2-7, the V gene TRBV29-1; no firm D call. Germline loops: CDR1 SQVTM, CDR2 ANQGSEA. Between the trimmed V and J ends, which lost 4 bases and 1 base, there was a span of 17 bases. CDR3 size: 15 residues. Written as DNA, the CDR3 is TGCAGCGTTGTCCCAATTACATCTGTATCCTACGAGCAGTACTTC. It encodes CSVVPITSVSYEQYF.

Here the CDR3 reads CSARDRGGRRTQYF. The CDR3 DNA reads as TGCAGTGCTAGAGATCGAGGAGGGAGGAGGACCCAGTACTTC. This sequence joins TRBV20-1 and TRBJ2-5; perhaps TRBD2 as D (6 bases). Germline V gene data show CDR1 as DFQATT and CDR2 as SNEGSKA (reference sequence). CDR3 length: 14 residues. The V end lost 0 bases, the J end lost 7 bases, and 15 bases lay between the germline ends.

The V and J genes are TRBV9 and TRBJ2-7; D ambiguous. With 0 bases removed from V and 0 bases from J, the gap between germline ends came to 10 bases. The CDR3 length is 15 residues. CDR1 is SGDLS and CDR2 is YYNGEE in the germline V gene. CDR3 coding DNA: TGTGCCAGCAGCGTAGCGGGTGGCAACTCCTACGAGCAGTACTTC. Its protein product is CASSVAGGNSYEQYF.

This chain links TRBV10-2 with TRBJ2-3; unclear D gene. The ends were cut back, 2 bases at V and 0 bases at J, with 0 bases in the middle. The CDR3 has 12 amino acids. CDR1 and CDR2 (germline): WSHSY, SAAADI. CDR3 amino acids: CASSESTDTQYF. The CDR3 bases are TGCGCCAGCAGTGAGAGCACAGATACGCAGTATTTT.

This clonotype showed up just a few times. J is TRBJ2-7 and V is TRBV27; the D gene is possibly TRBD1 (5 bases). V dropped 8 bases and J dropped 2 bases, with 13 bases sitting between them. The CDR3 length is 13 residues. CDR1 MNHEY and CDR2 SMNVEV come from the germline V gene (reference sequence). DNA for the CDR3: TGTGCCAGCGCTCCAGCAGGGACCTACGAGCAGTACTTC. Translation: CASAPAGTYEQYF.

This chain uses TRBV6-5 with TRBJ2-1; 8 bases map to TRBD2. The CDR3 totals 15 residues. Germline CDR1 and CDR2: MNHEY and SVGAGI. J was trimmed by 7 bases and V by 6 bases; bases with no gene match: 11. In DNA, the CDR3 is TGTGCCAGCAGGCCCAGCGGGAGTATCGGGAATGAGCAGTTCTTC. Translation: CASRPSGSIGNEQFF.

Ten or more counts support this clonotype. The J gene is TRBJ2-1, the V gene TRBV20-1, with 11 positions matching TRBD1. The CDR3 totals 17 residues. Per the germline V gene, CDR1 is DFQATT and CDR2 is SNEGSKA (reference sequence). Trimming at V came to 3 bases and at J to 6 bases, leaving 13 bases not matched to a gene. CDR3 nucleotides: TGCAGTGCTAGGGACAGGGGGCGAGTCGGGTGGGCCAATGAGCAGTTCTTC. This gives the protein CSARDRGRVGWANEQFF.

The chain employs TRBV7-9 and TRBJ2-3; D unclear. The germline V and J ends were trimmed by 3 bases and 5 bases, with 6 bases remaining between them. The CDR3 consists of 12 residues. Germline assignment: CDR1 SEHNR and CDR2 FQNEAQ (reference sequence). CDR3 amino acids: CASSFSVDTQYF. CDR3 bases: TGTGCCAGCAGCTTCTCAGTAGATACGCAGTATTTT.

This rearrangement joins TRBV4-2 to TRBJ2-1; D is tentatively TRBD1 or TRBD2 (5 bases each). The V gene's germline CDR1 is LGHNA and CDR2 YNFKEQ. Trimming cost V 3 bases and J 7 bases, with 19 bases left between them. The CDR3 is made up of 16 amino acids. The CDR3 DNA follows: TGTGCCAGCAGCCACAACTCCCGGGACCCTTATAATGAGCAGTTCTTC. Its translation: CASSHNSRDPYNEQFF.

This clonotype occurred many times. The chain combines TRBV20-1 with TRBJ2-1; TRBD2 agrees at 9 bases. The germline V gene encodes CDR1 DFQATT and CDR2 SNEGSKA (reference sequence). The ends lost 0 bases at V and 5 bases at J; junction bases unmatched: 5. The CDR3 runs to 15 residues. CDR3 amino acids: CSARDWASGNNEQFF. CDR3 bases: TGCAGTGCTAGAGATTGGGCTAGCGGGAACAATGAGCAGTTCTTC.

For this clonotype: Relative to the germline gene, one junction end is altered; a read error may explain this. This chain joins TRBV5-1 and TRBJ2-3, with D possibly TRBD2 on 5 matching bases. The germline gives CDR1 SGHRS, CDR2 YFSETQ. The CDR3 extends over 14 amino acids. The CDR3: CAGSRAGLLDTQYF. Here the CDR3 DNA reads TGCGCCGGCAGTCGCGCGGGTCTCCTGGATACGCAGTATTTT.

V usage is TRBV7-3 and J usage is TRBJ2-1; 9 bases are a match to TRBD2. This CDR3 is built from 17 residues. The V and J ends lost 5 bases and 2 bases, in that order; junction bases with no gene match: 10. CDR1 is SGHTA, CDR2 FQGTGA, per germline. In nucleotides, the CDR3 is TGTGCCAGCAGCCGTCTCGCGGGGGGGGTCGCCTACAATGAGCAGTTCTTC. This encodes CASSRLAGGVAYNEQFF.

This clonotype has at least ten counts. This chain links TRBV7-2 with TRBJ2-5, with D possibly being TRBD2 (6 bases). Per the germline V gene, CDR1 is SGHTA and CDR2 is FQGNSA. V lost 1 base and J 4 bases, leaving 19 bases between the germline ends. This CDR3 is built from 17 residues. The CDR3 is CASSLGSGLTLRETQYF. The DNA for the CDR3 is TGTGCCAGCAGCTTAGGTTCGGGACTCACGCTGAGAGAGACCCAGTACTTC.

For the CDR3, the DNA is TGTGCTAGTGGCCCTTCGGAAGGAAACACCATATATTTT. Protein: CASGPSEGNTIYF. The gene calls are TRBV12-5 and TRBJ1-3; D gene uncertain. The CDR3 spans 13 residues. CDR1 is LGHNT, CDR2 FRNRAP, per germline. The germline V and J ends were trimmed by 6 bases and 4 bases, with 10 bases remaining between them.

CDR3 sequence: CASSRRTEAYEQYF. CDR3 nucleotide sequence: TGTGCCAGCAGTCGCCGGACAGAAGCCTACGAGCAGTACTTC. V usage is TRBV2 and J usage is TRBJ2-4, with D maybe TRBD1 (6 bases). The DNA end is a closer match to TRBJ2-7, so the J assignment may be wrong. The V gene's germline CDR1 is SNHLY and CDR2 FYNNEI. The CDR3 spans 14 residues.

Worth noting for this clonotype: Germline is not matched at one junction end, which may reflect a read error. The genes are TRBV20-1 and TRBJ2-6; D possibly corresponds to TRBD2 (7 bases). This CDR3 has 14 residues. Germline V CDR1 and CDR2: DFQATT, SNEGSKA (reference sequence). This CDR3 is CSASELGGADVLTF. Here the CDR3 DNA reads TGCAGTGCTAGTGAGCTGGGGGGGGCCGACGTCCTGACTTTC.

This rearrangement joins TRBV7-2 to TRBJ1-4; TRBD1 might be the D (6 bases). The CDR3 is 14 amino acids. The germline V gene has CDR1 SGHTA and CDR2 FQGNSA. Deletions cut 1 base from V and 4 bases from J, with 7 bases between. In nucleotides, the CDR3 is TGTGCCAGCAGCTTAGGCAGGGGTAATGAAAAACTGTTTTTT. Amino acid sequence: CASSLGRGNEKLFF.

On this clonotype: At one of its ends the junction is not consistent with the germline gene, which may arise from a read error. This rearrangement joins TRBV6-2 or TRBV6-3 to TRBJ2-3; either TRBD1 or TRBD2 may fit D (5 bases each). The CDR3 is made up of 17 amino acids. The germline V gene has CDR1 MNHEY and CDR2 SVGEGT. The CDR3 reads CASSSISWDLITDAQYF. CDR3 coding DNA: TGTGCCAGCAGTTCAATTTCCTGGGACCTCATCACAGATGCGCAGTATTTT.

The chain employs TRBV20-1 and TRBJ1-2; no clear D gene. This CDR3 contains 12 residues. Trimming left V 5 bases short and J 3 bases short, with 10 bases between. Germline-derived CDR1 and CDR2 are DFQATT and SNEGSKA (reference sequence). The CDR3 region is CSASDNYYGYTF. The CDR3 DNA is TGCAGTGCTTCAGACAATTACTATGGCTACACCTTC.

V usage is TRBV12-3 or TRBV12-4 and J usage is TRBJ2-7, with 11 bases identical to TRBD2. The V segment lost 8 bases and the J segment 5 bases; nucleotides outside the gene matches: 8. This CDR3 is built from 14 residues. CDR3 residues: CASGRLAGINEQYF. The CDR3 DNA sequence: TGTGCCAGCGGCCGACTAGCGGGAATTAACGAGCAGTACTTC.

This sequence joins TRBV7-2 and TRBJ1-2; 8 positions agree with TRBD1. This CDR3 has 14 residues. Trimming removed 2 bases from V and 6 bases from J; junction bases left unmatched: 5. Per the germline V gene, CDR1 is SGHTA and CDR2 is FQGNSA. CDR3: CASSLTQGANGYTF. The DNA of the CDR3 is TGTGCCAGCAGCTTAACCCAGGGGGCGAATGGCTACACCTTC.

This clonotype was counted once. J is TRBJ2-5 and V is TRBV2; 10 bases are shared with TRBD1. Germline lookup yields CDR1 SNHLY and CDR2 FYNNEI. The CDR3 is 15 amino acids. Trimming at V came to 7 bases and at J to 4 bases, leaving 9 bases not matched to a gene. The CDR3 region is CASMGQGLEGETQYF. The DNA of the CDR3 is TGTGCCAGCATGGGACAGGGGCTGGAAGGAGAGACCCAGTACTTC.

The sample holds many counts of this clonotype. The rearrangement joins TRBV5-1 to TRBJ2-7, with a tentative D call TRBD1 (6 bases). Germline V gene lookup returns CDR1 SGHRS and CDR2 YFSETQ. Trimming left V 4 bases short and J 3 bases short, with 14 bases between. The CDR3 totals 14 residues. CDR3 loop: CASSVDRFRYEQYF. CDR3 DNA sequence: TGCGCCAGCAGCGTAGACAGGTTTCGCTACGAGCAGTACTTC.

This clonotype occurred many times. The J gene is TRBJ2-7, the V gene TRBV7-2; 9 bases align to TRBD2. Germline CDR1 SGHTA, CDR2 FQGNSA. The CDR3 runs to 14 residues. Losses at the gene ends were 5 bases for V and 3 bases for J; bases not matched to a gene: 5. The CDR3 loop is CASSRLAGNYEQYF. The CDR3, as DNA: TGTGCCAGCAGCCGTCTAGCGGGGAACTACGAGCAGTACTTC.